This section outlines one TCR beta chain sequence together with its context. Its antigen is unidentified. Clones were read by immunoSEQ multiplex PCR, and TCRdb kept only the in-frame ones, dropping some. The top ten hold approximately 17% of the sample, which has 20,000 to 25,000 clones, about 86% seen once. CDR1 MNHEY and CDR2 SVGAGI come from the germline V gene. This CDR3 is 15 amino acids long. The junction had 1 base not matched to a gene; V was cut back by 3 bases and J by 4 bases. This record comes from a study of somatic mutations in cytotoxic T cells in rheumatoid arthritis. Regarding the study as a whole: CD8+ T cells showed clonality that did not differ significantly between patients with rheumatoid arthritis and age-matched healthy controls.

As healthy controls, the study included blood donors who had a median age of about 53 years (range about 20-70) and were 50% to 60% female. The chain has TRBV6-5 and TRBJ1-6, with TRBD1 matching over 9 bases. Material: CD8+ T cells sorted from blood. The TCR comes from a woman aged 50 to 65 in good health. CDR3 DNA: TGTGCCAGCAGTTATGGACAGGGGTATAATTCACCCCTCCACTTT. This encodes CASSYGQGYNSPLHF.